This passage covers 17 T cell receptor beta chains from one sample sequenced in a study of OX40 agonist ivuxolimab in advanced cancers. Clones were sequenced by immunoSEQ multiplex PCR, and TCRdb holds only the in-frame ones, with some missing. The table has 45,000 to 60,000 clones, around 90% seen once. The source was CD4+ or CD8+ T cells sorted from blood, collected in a trial of the OX40 agonist ivuxolimab. Every receptor here comes from an adult with an advanced solid tumor such as melanoma, head and neck, liver or kidney cancer.

This chain links TRBV7-2 with TRBJ2-1; TRBD2 aligns across 8 bases. Looked up from germline, CDR1 is SGHTA and CDR2 is FQGNSA. The CDR3 runs to 15 residues. Germline trimming cut 4 bases from V and 4 bases from J; bases unmatched to any gene: 6. CDR3 coding DNA: TGTGCCAGCAGCTCAACTAGCGGACCATACAATGAGCAGTTCTTC. Its translation: CASSSTSGPYNEQFF.

The V and J genes are TRBV7-9 and TRBJ2-2; TRBD1 matches at 10 bases. The V gene end was trimmed by 5 bases and the J gene end by 2 bases; junction bases not matched to a gene: 5. This CDR3 region has 16 residues. In germline, CDR1 is SEHNR, CDR2 FQNEAQ (reference sequence). The CDR3 region has the DNA TGTGCCAGCAGCCTCCGGGACAGGGGAAACACCGGGGAGCTGTTTTTT. This encodes CASSLRDRGNTGELFF.

V is TRBV15 and J is TRBJ2-1; D gene uncertain. Trimming removed 0 bases at V and 2 bases at J, with 8 bases between. The CDR3 sequence is 15 residues long. Germline-derived CDR1 and CDR2 are LNHNV and YYDKDF (reference sequence). CDR3: CATSRDGGAYNEQFF. In nucleotides, the CDR3 is TGTGCCACCAGCAGAGACGGCGGAGCCTACAATGAGCAGTTCTTC. Using reference TRBV15 and TRBJ2-1 for the parts outside the CDR3, the full variable domain is DAMVIQNPRYQVTQFGKPVTLSCSQTLNHNVMYWYQQKSSQAPKLLFHYYDKDFNNEADTPDNFQSRRPNTSFCFLDIRSPGLGDTAMYLCATSRDGGAYNEQFFGPGTRLTVL.

V usage is TRBV10-2 and J usage is TRBJ2-7, with 8 bases matching TRBD1. Per germline, CDR1 WSHSY and CDR2 SAAADI. The CDR3 length is 17 residues. V shed 0 bases, J shed 4 bases, and the junction held 11 bases outside the gene matches. Written as DNA, the CDR3 is TGCGCCAGCAGTGAGTCGGTATTGGGACAGGTTTCTTACGAGCAGTACTTC. Translated: CASSESVLGQVSYEQYF.

In this sample, this clone turned up a few times. The rearrangement uses TRBV29-1 and TRBJ2-7; 15 nucleotides match TRBD2. Germline V lookup: CDR1 SQVTM, CDR2 ANQGSEA. The V gene end was trimmed by 6 bases and the J gene end by 5 bases; junction bases not matched to a gene: 8. The CDR3 loop spans 15 amino acids. In nucleotides, the CDR3 is TGCAGCGTGAACTTGGGACTAGCGGGAGGCGACGAGCAGTACTTC. Its translation is CSVNLGLAGGDEQYF.

The gene calls are TRBV5-1 and TRBJ1-1, with D hard to call. Germline CDR1 SGHRS, CDR2 YFSETQ. The CDR3 runs 15 residues. V was clipped by 3 bases and J by 1 base, with 13 bases between them. DNA for the CDR3: TGCGCCAGCAGCTCCTCCGGTGTAGAGAACACTGAAGCTTTCTTT. Translation: CASSSSGVENTEAFF.

V usage is TRBV9 and J usage is TRBJ2-3; D is possibly TRBD2 (5 bases). Trimming removed 3 bases at V and 2 bases at J, with 13 bases between. The germline CDR1 and CDR2 sequences are SGDLS and YYNGEE. The CDR3 runs 15 residues. Here the CDR3 DNA reads TGTGCCAGCAGCGAAGGACTGGATCCCACAGATACGCAGTATTTT. This gives the protein CASSEGLDPTDTQYF.

The J gene is TRBJ2-2, the V gene TRBV7-9; 8 bases align to TRBD2. Germline-derived CDR1 and CDR2 are SEHNR and FQNEAQ (reference sequence). With V trimmed by 11 bases and J by 3 bases, 14 bases remained unmatched. This CDR3 is built from 16 residues. The CDR3 nucleotides are TGTGCCGAGGAAGACAGCGGGAGAGGTGACACCGGGGAGCTGTTTTTT. Its protein is CAEEDSGRGDTGELFF.

The rearrangement joins TRBV18 to TRBJ1-2, with a tentative D call TRBD1 (5 bases). The V end lost 6 bases, the J end lost 7 bases, and 21 bases lay between the germline ends. Germline V gene lookup returns CDR1 KGHSH and CDR2 LQKENI. CDR3 length: 15 amino acids. CDR3 sequence reads: CASSLWGDELGGYTF. The CDR3 DNA follows: TGTGCCAGCTCGCTCTGGGGGGACGAACTCGGTGGCTACACCTTC.

This chain links TRBV11-2 with TRBJ1-4, with D uncertain. Trimming pared 2 bases from V and 6 bases from J, leaving 16 bases between. CDR1 SGHAT and CDR2 FQNNGV come from the germline V gene. CDR3 length equals 16 residues. CDR3 sequence: CASSLFEGRRDEKLFF. CDR3 bases: TGTGCCAGCAGCTTATTTGAGGGTAGACGGGATGAAAAACTGTTTTTT.

This chain uses TRBV18 with TRBJ2-3; 10 bases map to TRBD2. CDR3 length equals 19 residues. CDR1 and CDR2 (germline): KGHSH, LQKENI. The J segment lost 2 bases and the V segment lost 0 bases, leaving 11 bases of the junction unmatched. The DNA for the CDR3 is TGTGCCAGCTCACCACCGTTCGGTCTAGCGGGAGAGATCACAGATACGCAGTATTTT. It encodes CASSPPFGLAGEITDTQYF.

The chain recombines TRBV4-1 with TRBJ2-7, with 10 bases identical to TRBD2. The CDR3 contains 16 residues. Trimming took 0 bases from V and 6 from J; bases not matched to a gene: 8. CDR1 MGHRA and CDR2 YSYEKL come from the germline V gene. CDR3 loop: CASSQEVLAGAGEQYF. In DNA form, the CDR3 reads TGCGCCAGCAGCCAAGAAGTGCTAGCGGGAGCTGGCGAGCAGTACTTC.

This rearrangement joins TRBV19 to TRBJ1-2, with 8 bases lining up with TRBD1. This CDR3 has 12 amino acids. The J segment lost 5 bases and the V segment lost 9 bases, leaving 5 bases of the junction unmatched. CDR1 is LNHDA and CDR2 is SQIVND in the germline V gene (reference sequence). Here the CDR3 reads CASRTGFYGYTF. CDR3 in DNA: TGTGCCAGCAGGACAGGGTTTTATGGCTACACCTTC.

J is TRBJ1-1 and V is TRBV29-1; D call uncertain. The CDR3 runs to 11 residues. Trimming took 7 bases from V and 0 from J, leaving 6 bases between them. CDR1 is SQVTM, CDR2 ANQGSEA, per germline. The CDR3 nucleotides read TGCAGCGCCCTAATGAACACTGAAGCTTTCTTT. Protein sequence: CSALMNTEAFF.

V is TRBV7-6 and J is TRBJ2-5, with D maybe TRBD1 (6 bases). The CDR3 covers 15 residues. The V gene's germline CDR1 is SGHVS and CDR2 FNYEAQ. Trimming shortened V by 5 bases and J by 6 bases, and 19 bases separated the two germline ends. CDR3 coding DNA: TGTGCCAGCAGCCCCGAACCTCAGGGGTGGCAGACCCAGTACTTC. Encoded protein: CASSPEPQGWQTQYF.

The chain carries TRBV27 and TRBJ2-5; TRBD2 aligns across 7 bases. The germline V gene has CDR1 MNHEY and CDR2 SMNVEV (reference sequence). This CDR3 comprises 13 residues. V lost 5 bases to trimming and J lost 5 bases; unmatched junction nucleotides: 5. The CDR3 DNA follows: TGTGCCAGCAGTCTTTTGGGGGGGGAGACCCAGTACTTC. This encodes CASSLLGGETQYF.

This chain links TRBV30 with TRBJ1-1; D remains unclear. CDR1 GTSNPN and CDR2 SVGIG come from the germline V gene (reference sequence). V dropped 4 bases and J dropped 1 base, with 10 bases sitting between them. The CDR3 is 13 amino acids. CDR3 DNA sequence: TGTGCCTGGACCCAGGTAGGGAACACTGAAGCTTTCTTT. Its protein product is CAWTQVGNTEAFF.